These T cell receptor beta chains were read from a single sample in a study of blood T cell repertoires in COVID-19. Libraries were prepared by immunoSEQ multiplex PCR; TCRdb keeps only in-frame clonotypes and omits some of them. The sample includes some 300,000 clones, 80% to 90% of them seen just once. What was sequenced was peripheral blood. Source of these receptors: a woman in her 70s with COVID-19, enrolled during active disease. Each CDR3 is given with its conserved first and last residue. The order of the fields is V gene, clone size, D gene, J gene, CDR3 DNA, CDR3 protein. The D gene is left open where the match is weak. Not every row has a clone size; where given, it reads once, few, many or a size class.

TRBV4-3	-	TRBD2	TRBJ2-1	TGCGCCAGCAGCTTAGGGACAGCGGGGGGTTACAATGAGCAGTTCTTC	CASSLGTAGGYNEQFF
TRBV24-1	few	TRBD2	TRBJ2-3	TGTGCCACCAGTGATGGGTACGTTTGGCGGGGGGGCACAGATACGCAGTATTTT	CATSDGYVWRGGTDTQYF
TRBV4-1	-	TRBD2	TRBJ2-3	TGCGCCAGCAGCCAAGGGAACGGGGGGGCCAAAGATACGCAGTATTTT	CASSQGNGGAKDTQYF
TRBV7-2	-	-	TRBJ2-1	TGTGCCAGCAGTTACGGCGGAGGAAGCTACAATGAGCAGTTCTTC	CASSYGGGSYNEQFF
TRBV7-9	-	-	TRBJ2-1	TGTGCCAGCAGCTTAGATGGGTTAGCGGTCAATGAGCAGTTCTTC	CASSLDGLAVNEQFF
TRBV5-1	-	-	TRBJ1-5	TGCGCCAGCAGCTTGAGGGAGGGTCAGCCCCAGCATTTT	CASSLREGQPQHF
TRBV4-1	-	TRBD1	TRBJ2-7	TGCGCCAGCAGCCAAAAGTACCGGGACAGGTCGTCCTACGAGCAGTACTTC	CASSQKYRDRSSYEQYF
TRBV5-4	once	-	TRBJ2-3	TGTGCCAGCCGGAGCACAGATACGCAGTATTTT	CASRSTDTQYF
TRBV21-1	-	-	TRBJ1-5	TGTGCCAGCAGCAAAGACGACAGGGTGAATGGCAATCAGCCCCAGCATTTT	CASSKDDRVNGNQPQHF
TRBV6-5	-	TRBD1	TRBJ1-1	TGTGCCAGCAGCCCAGACCCAGGGGGGACTGAAGCTTTCTTT	CASSPDPGGTEAFF
TRBV4-2	-	TRBD2	TRBJ2-3	TGTGCCAGCAGCCTCCTAAGCGGGGGGGACACAGATACGCAGTATTTT	CASSLLSGGDTDTQYF
TRBV23-1	-	-	TRBJ2-6	TGCGCCAGCAGTCTCCAGACACCTTCTCTTGCGGCCAACGTCCTGACTTTC	CASSLQTPSLAANVLTF
TRBV2	few	-	TRBJ1-3	TGTGCCAGCAGTGGGCAGGGTGTTGGAAACACCATATATTTT	CASSGQGVGNTIYF
TRBV5-1	-	-	TRBJ1-1	TGCGCCAGCAGCTTGGAATCAGGGTTCTCCGGTGAAGCTTTCTTT	CASSLESGFSGEAFF
TRBV28	-	TRBD2	TRBJ2-5	TGTGCCAGCAGCCGGAGCGGGGGCGTCGGGGAGACCCAGTACTTC	CASSRSGGVGETQYF
TRBV27	-	-	TRBJ2-7	TGTGCCAGCAGATTTCCCGGACTTTCCTACGAGCAGTACTTC	CASRFPGLSYEQYF
TRBV19	-	-	TRBJ2-7	TGTGCCACTTCCCTCCGGGACATAAACGAGCAGTACTTC	CATSLRDINEQYF
TRBV10-3	-	-	TRBJ2-7	TGTGCCATCCTAGTCCCTCCCTACGAGCAGTACTTC	CAILVPPYEQYF
TRBV14	-	-	TRBJ1-6	TGTGCCAGCAGCATTATCCAGGGAGGCAATTCACCCCTCCACTTT	CASSIIQGGNSPLHF
TRBV28	once	-	TRBJ1-4	TGTGCCAGCAAGCAGGGCTCGATTAATGAAAAACTGTTTTTT	CASKQGSINEKLFF
TRBV6-5	-	-	TRBJ1-5	TGTGCCAGCAGTAGACAGTTTACAAGCAATCAGCCCCAGCATTTT	CASSRQFTSNQPQHF
TRBV28	-	TRBD1	TRBJ1-5	TGTGCCAGCAGCCGCGACAGGGAAGGGCCCCAGCATTTT	CASSRDREGPQHF
TRBV11-2	-	-	TRBJ2-3	TGTGCCAGCAGCCTTTTCTGGGGGGAAAAACCTAGCACAGATACGCAGTATTTT	CASSLFWGEKPSTDTQYF
TRBV7-9	-	TRBD1	TRBJ1-1	TGTGCCAGCAGCTTCCTTAAACAGGGGAGTGAAGCTTTCTTT	CASSFLKQGSEAFF
TRBV29-1	-	-	TRBJ2-2	TGCAGCGTTGACCCCGGGAACACCGGGGAGCTGTTTTTT	CSVDPGNTGELFF
TRBV11-3	-	-	TRBJ2-4	TGTGCCAGCAGCTTAGACAGGGGCCAGGGGAACATTCAGTACTTC	CASSLDRGQGNIQYF
TRBV13	-	-	TRBJ1-1	TGTGCCAGCCTACAGGGTCTCTTCACTGAAGCTTTCTTT	CASLQGLFTEAFF
TRBV19	-	-	TRBJ1-2	TGTGCCAGTAGCAGGGCAGGAAGCTATGGCTACACCTTC	CASSRAGSYGYTF
TRBV6-5	-	-	TRBJ2-6	TGTGCCAGCAGTTCAGGTGGGGCCAACGTCCTGACTTTC	CASSSGGANVLTF
TRBV30	-	-	TRBJ1-4	TGTGCCTGGAGTCCCGGCCTCGCGGGGAGTGAAAAACTGTTTTTT	CAWSPGLAGSEKLFF
TRBV19	-	TRBD1	TRBJ1-2	TGTGCCAGCCAAATGACGGGGACAGGGCGTAACTATGGCTACACCTTC	CASQMTGTGRNYGYTF
TRBV4-2	-	-	TRBJ2-5	TGTGCCAGCAGCCCCGGCGGGGGCGGGGAGACCCAGTACTTC	CASSPGGGGETQYF
TRBV7-9	-	-	TRBJ2-7	TGTGCCAGCAGCTCAAATCGGGGGTTTCACGAGCAGTACTTC	CASSSNRGFHEQYF
TRBV27	-	-	TRBJ2-3	TGTGCCAGCAGTCCGCTCTGGGGCGAGTATACAGATACGCAGTATTTT	CASSPLWGEYTDTQYF
TRBV3-1/TRBV3-2	few	TRBD1	TRBJ1-2	TGTGCCAGCAGCCAAGGACAGGGGAATGGCTACACCTTC	CASSQGQGNGYTF
TRBV21-1	once	-	TRBJ2-1	TGTGCCAGCAGCAAAATTCTCCCGGGACAGGCAACTAGTGAGCAGTTCTTC	CASSKILPGQATSEQFF
TRBV11-2	-	TRBD1	TRBJ1-1	TGTGCCAGCAGCACGGGACAGCTTATGAACACTGAAGCTTTCTTT	CASSTGQLMNTEAFF
TRBV19	-	-	TRBJ2-7	TGTGCCAGTAGTATGGGACAGCGGGTTGACTACGAGCAGTACTTC	CASSMGQRVDYEQYF
TRBV14	once	-	TRBJ2-7	TGTGCCAGCAGCCCACAGGGCTACGAGCAGTACTTC	CASSPQGYEQYF
TRBV5-6	-	-	TRBJ2-5	TGTGCCAGCAGCCCCGCCAGTCGCGGAGAGACCCAGTACTTC	CASSPASRGETQYF
TRBV7-2	-	-	TRBJ1-6	TGTGCCAGCAGCGCCCAGGCCAATTCACCCCTCCACTTT	CASSAQANSPLHF
TRBV5-1	-	TRBD2	TRBJ2-3	TGCGCCAGCAGCTTTAGCGGGGGCGCAGATACGCAGTATTTT	CASSFSGGADTQYF
TRBV7-9	-	-	TRBJ1-1	TGTGCCAGCAGCCCCCGCACTGAAGCTTTCTTT	CASSPRTEAFF
TRBV23-1	-	-	TRBJ1-4	TGCGCCAGCAGTCACGTTGCAACTAATGAAAAACTGTTTTTT	CASSHVATNEKLFF
TRBV27	-	TRBD1	TRBJ2-7	TGTGCCAGCAGTTTAAACAGGGGGCTTGAGCAGTACTTC	CASSLNRGLEQYF
TRBV4-3	few	-	TRBJ1-1	TGCGCCAGCAGCCAAGCTTACAGGACTAGGAACACTGAAGCTTTCTTT	CASSQAYRTRNTEAFF
TRBV12-3/TRBV12-4	-	-	TRBJ2-2	TGTGCCAGCCTAACTCGGGTCGGGGAGCTGTTTTTT	CASLTRVGELFF
TRBV5-4	-	-	TRBJ2-3	TGTGCCAGCAGCTTTCCCGGGGGGCAAGATACGCAGTATTTT	CASSFPGGQDTQYF